This section outlines one T cell receptor beta chain sequence together with its context. Its target is unknown. Vbeta (60) and Jbeta (13) primers were used in the PCR. Here immunoSEQ multiplex PCR was the method, and the copy in TCRdb shows in-frame clones only, minus some. The table lists about 160,000 clones, nearly 80% of them singletons. This sample was included in a study of cytomegalovirus exposure and HLA in healthy donors. Findings and limits, study-wide: It was around 160 TCR beta chains that were listed as cytomegalovirus-associated.

Deletions cut 3 bases from V and 1 base from J, with 7 bases between. This CDR3 region has 14 residues. The V gene's germline CDR1 is SGDLS and CDR2 YYNGEE. V usage is TRBV9 and J usage is TRBJ2-2, with D possibly matching TRBD1 (6 bases). The source of this sequence is a young man in good health and CMV-seropositive. Sequenced material: PBMCs. The CDR3 protein is CASSGGQNTGELFF. The CDR3 nucleotides read TGTGCCAGCAGCGGGGGACAGAACACCGGGGAGCTGTTTTTT.